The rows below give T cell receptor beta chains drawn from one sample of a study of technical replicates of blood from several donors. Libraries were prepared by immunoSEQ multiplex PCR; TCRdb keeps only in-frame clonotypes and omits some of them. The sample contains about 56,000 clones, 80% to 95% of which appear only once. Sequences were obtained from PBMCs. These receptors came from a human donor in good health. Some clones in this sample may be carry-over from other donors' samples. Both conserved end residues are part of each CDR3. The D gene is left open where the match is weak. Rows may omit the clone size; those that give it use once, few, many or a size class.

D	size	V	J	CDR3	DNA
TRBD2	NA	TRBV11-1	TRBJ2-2	CASSLGGRSTGELFF	TGTGCCAGCAGCTTAGGCGGGAGAAGTACCGGGGAGCTGTTTTTT
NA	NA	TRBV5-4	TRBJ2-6	CASSHGQSGANVLTF	TGTGCCAGCAGCCACGGACAGTCTGGGGCCAACGTCCTGACTTTC
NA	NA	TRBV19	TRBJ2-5	CASSTRTLQETQYF	TGTGCCAGTAGTACCCGGACACTCCAAGAGACCCAGTACTTC
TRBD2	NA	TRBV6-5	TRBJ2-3	CASGLAGTRDTQYF	TGTGCCAGCGGACTAGCGGGGACCAGGGATACGCAGTATTTT
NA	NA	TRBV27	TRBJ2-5	CASSLYREEETQYF	TGTGCCAGCAGTCTATACCGGGAAGAAGAGACCCAGTACTTC
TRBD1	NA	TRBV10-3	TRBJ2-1	CAIKEDRYNEQFF	TGTGCCATCAAAGAGGACAGGTACAATGAGCAGTTCTTC
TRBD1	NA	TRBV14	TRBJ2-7	CASSPLPTGVSYEQYF	TGTGCCAGCAGCCCCCTCCCGACAGGGGTCTCCTACGAGCAGTACTTC
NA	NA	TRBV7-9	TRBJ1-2	CASSLALGGYTF	TGTGCCAGCAGCTTAGCCCTCGGGGGCTACACCTTC
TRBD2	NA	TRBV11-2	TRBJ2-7	CASSITSGSSYEQYF	TGTGCCAGCAGCATCACTAGCGGGAGCTCCTACGAGCAGTACTTC
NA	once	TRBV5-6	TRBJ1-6	CASSLLGAYNSPLHF	TGTGCCAGCAGCTTGTTAGGAGCTTATAATTCACCCCTCCACTTT
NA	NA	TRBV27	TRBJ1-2	CASSPKPGYPKGYTF	TGTGCCAGCAGTCCGAAACCGGGATACCCTAAGGGCTACACCTTC
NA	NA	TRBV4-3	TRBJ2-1	CASSQDRENEQFF	TGCGCCAGCAGCCAAGACCGCGAGAATGAGCAGTTCTTC
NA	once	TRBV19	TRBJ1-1	CASSISLGHREAFF	TGTGCCAGTAGTATTTCCCTGGGACACAGGGAAGCTTTCTTT
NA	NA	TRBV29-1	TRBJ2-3	CSVPRARGTDTQYF	TGCAGCGTCCCGCGGGCACGGGGAACAGATACGCAGTATTTT
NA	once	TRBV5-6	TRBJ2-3	CASSLGTLSTDTQYF	TGTGCCAGCAGCTTGGGGACTCTTAGCACAGATACGCAGTATTTT
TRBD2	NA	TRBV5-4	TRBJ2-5	CASSLRVAGQETQYF	TGTGCCAGCAGCTTGCGCGTAGCGGGACAAGAGACCCAGTACTTC
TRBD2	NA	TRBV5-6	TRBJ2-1	CASSLSPSGLRHEQFF	TGTGCCAGCAGCTTGTCTCCTAGCGGTTTAAGGCATGAGCAGTTCTTC
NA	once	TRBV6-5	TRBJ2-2	CASSYSRDTGELFF	TGTGCCAGCAGTTACTCGAGAGACACCGGGGAGCTGTTTTTT
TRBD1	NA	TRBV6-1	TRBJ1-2	CASSEALTGVGYTF	TGTGCCAGCAGTGAAGCGCTGACAGGGGTGGGCTACACCTTC
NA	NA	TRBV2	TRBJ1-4	CASSAGTTNEKLFF	TGTGCCAGCAGCGCCGGGACAACTAATGAAAAACTGTTTTTT
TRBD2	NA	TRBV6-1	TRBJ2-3	CASSGSGGDPDTQYF	TGTGCCAGCAGTGGTAGCGGGGGGGACCCAGATACGCAGTATTTT
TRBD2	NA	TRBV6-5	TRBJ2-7	CASSIAGQPAGEQYF	TGTGCCAGCAGTATAGCGGGACAACCTGCTGGTGAGCAGTACTTC
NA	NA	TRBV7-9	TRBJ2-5	CASSARRLVVETQYF	TGTGCCAGCAGTGCCCGGAGACTAGTTGTAGAGACCCAGTACTTC
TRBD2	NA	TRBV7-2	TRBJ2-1	CASSLHQREVAIEQFF	TGTGCCAGCAGCTTACATCAGCGGGAGGTCGCTATTGAGCAGTTCTTC
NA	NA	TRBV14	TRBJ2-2	CASSQDREFGGRTGELFF	TGTGCCAGCAGCCAAGATCGGGAGTTTGGGGGTCGAACCGGGGAGCTGTTTTTT
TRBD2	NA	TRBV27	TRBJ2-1	CASSLRRGGQRYNEQFF	TGTGCCAGCAGTTTACGGCGGGGGGGCCAGAGGTACAATGAGCAGTTCTTC
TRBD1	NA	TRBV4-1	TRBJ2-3	CASSLLGQVRDTQYF	TGCGCCAGCAGCCTCCTCGGACAGGTTAGAGATACGCAGTATTTT
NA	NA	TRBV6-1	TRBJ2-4	CASSEVSSRAKNIQYF	TGTGCCAGCAGTGAAGTTAGCAGTAGAGCCAAAAACATTCAGTACTTC
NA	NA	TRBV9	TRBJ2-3	CASSVNTFGGLSTDTQYF	TGTGCCAGCAGCGTAAACACTTTTGGGGGCCTGAGCACAGATACGCAGTATTTT
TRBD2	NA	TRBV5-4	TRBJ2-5	CASRAGTNHQETQYF	TGTGCCAGCAGGGCCGGGACTAACCACCAAGAGACCCAGTACTTC
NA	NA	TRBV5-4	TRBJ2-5	CASSLPGEETQYF	TGTGCCAGCAGCTTGCCCGGGGAAGAGACCCAGTACTTC
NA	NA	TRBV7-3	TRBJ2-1	CASSSQGRDEQFF	TGTGCCAGCAGCTCACAGGGCCGGGATGAGCAGTTCTTC
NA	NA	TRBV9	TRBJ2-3	CASSRRAAGTTDTQYF	TGTGCCAGCAGCCGGAGGGCGGCGGGTACAACAGATACGCAGTATTTT
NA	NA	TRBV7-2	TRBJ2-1	CASSLARAGYNEQFF	TGTGCCAGCAGCTTAGCGCGGGCAGGATACAATGAGCAGTTCTTC
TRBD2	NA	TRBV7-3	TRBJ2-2	CASSLNAGASTGELFF	TGTGCCAGCAGCTTAAACGCGGGAGCGAGCACCGGGGAGCTGTTTTTT
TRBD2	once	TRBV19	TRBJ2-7	CASSSAGGSSYEQYF	TGTGCCAGTAGTTCCGCGGGAGGGAGCTCCTACGAGCAGTACTTC
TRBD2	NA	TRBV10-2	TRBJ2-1	CASSDSGGGGYNEQFF	TGCGCCAGCAGTGATTCTGGAGGCGGGGGCTACAATGAGCAGTTCTTC
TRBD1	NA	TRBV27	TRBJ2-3	CASRLGDRAVTDTQYF	TGTGCCAGCAGATTGGGGGACAGGGCGGTCACAGATACGCAGTATTTT
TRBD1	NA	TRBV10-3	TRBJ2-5	CAIRDSQETQYF	TGTGCCATACGGGACAGCCAAGAGACCCAGTACTTC
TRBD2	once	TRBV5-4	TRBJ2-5	CASSPGGLAGQETQYF	TGTGCCAGCAGTCCTGGGGGACTAGCGGGACAAGAGACCCAGTACTTC
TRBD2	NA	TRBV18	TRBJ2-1	CASSPSVAGAPYNEQFF	TGTGCCAGCTCACCAAGTGTAGCGGGAGCCCCCTACAATGAGCAGTTCTTC
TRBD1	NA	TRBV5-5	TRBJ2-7	CASRAGTGIYEQYF	TGTGCCAGCAGGGCCGGGACAGGAATATACGAGCAGTACTTC
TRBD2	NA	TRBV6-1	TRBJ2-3	CASSELLAGAVGTQYF	TGTGCCAGCAGTGAACTGCTAGCGGGAGCCGTCGGAACGCAGTATTTT
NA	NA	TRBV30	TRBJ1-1	CAWSAVNTEAFF	TGTGCCTGGAGTGCAGTGAACACTGAAGCTTTCTTT
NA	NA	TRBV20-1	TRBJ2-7	CSARQGYEQYF	TGCAGTGCTAGGCAGGGCTACGAGCAGTACTTC
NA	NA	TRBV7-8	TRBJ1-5	CASSLARTPGGNQPQHF	TGTGCCAGCAGCTTAGCCCGGACACCGGGAGGCAATCAGCCCCAGCATTTT
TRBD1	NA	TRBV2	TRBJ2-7	CASSLTGGANPYEQYF	TGTGCCAGCAGTTTAACAGGGGGCGCGAACCCCTACGAGCAGTACTTC
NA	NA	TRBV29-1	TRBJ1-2	CSVDGGHGYTF	TGCAGCGTTGACGGGGGGCATGGCTACACCTTC
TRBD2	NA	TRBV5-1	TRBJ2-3	CASSLEGLAGPPSTDTQYF	TGCGCCAGCAGCTTGGAGGGGCTAGCGGGGCCCCCTAGCACAGATACGCAGTATTTT